This entry features one T cell receptor beta chain sequence. Trimming left V 2 bases short and J 1 base short, with 12 bases between. The V gene's germline CDR1 is SGHTA and CDR2 FQGTGA. CDR3 length: 16 residues. The sample is drawn from a study of blood T cell repertoires in COVID-19. At the level of the study: Samples came from the United States, Italy and Spain, spanning acute and convalescent COVID-19. From T cells, B-cell-depleted T cells, or PBMCs came the material, which was cDNA or gDNA.

Original processing methods: Nucleated cell counts were estimated from reference gene primer amplification. The method was immunoSEQ multiplex PCR; TCRdb's version includes in-frame clones alone and lacks a portion of them. The V and J calls and clone size were taken over from that table, and D and trimming were inferred from the DNA. Counted here are around 100,000 clones, approximately 85% occurring once; the ten biggest clones make up over 1.2%. The rearrangement uses TRBV7-3 and TRBJ2-1; D gene unclear. Sequencing was done on a sample of peripheral blood. The origin of this receptor is a man in his forties or fifties with acute or convalescent COVID-19. The CDR3 region is CASSLLGSRSYNEQFF. The CDR3 nucleotides read TGTGCCAGCAGCTTACTCGGGTCACGATCCTACAATGAGCAGTTCTTC.